The sequence of this T cell receptor beta chain was determined in a study of preoperative IRX-2 immunotherapy in early breast cancer. Treatment specified: preoperative locoregional IRX-2 cytokine immunotherapy. Preoperative locoregional IRX-2 cytokine immunotherapy was tested in the phase Ib source study. Here immunoSEQ multiplex PCR was the method, and the copy in TCRdb shows in-frame clones only, minus some. This table has 20,000 to 30,000 clones, 70% to 90% appearing once. Germline CDR1 and CDR2: SGHRS and YFSETQ. This CDR3 is 13 amino acids long. V was cut by 2 bases and J by 2 bases, with 7 bases left in between.

The clonotype was recovered from a human donor with breast cancer. This sample comprised tumor tissue, obtained after IRX-2 immunotherapy. V is TRBV5-1 and J is TRBJ1-1; no clear D gene. CDR3 protein: CASSFDENTEAFF. CDR3 bases: TGCGCCAGCAGCTTCGACGAAAACACTGAAGCTTTCTTT. The whole variable domain, filled in from reference TRBV5-1 and TRBJ1-1, reads KAGVTQTPRYLIKTRGQQVTLSCSPISGHRSVSWYQQTPGQGLQFLFEYFSETQRNKGNFPGRFSGRQFSNSRSEMNVSTLELGDSALYLCASSFDENTEAFFGQGTRLTVV.